This T cell receptor beta chain was found in a study of blood T cell repertoires in COVID-19 (dated by TCRdb to the early 2020s). Regarding the study in general: The collaborator samples originated in the United States, Italy and Spain and spanned the acute and convalescent phases of COVID-19. The prospective study material was composed of cDNA or gDNA derived from T cells, B-cell-depleted T cells, or PBMCs. Deeply sampled blood TCRbeta repertoires from subjects exposed to, actively infected with, or recovered from COVID-19 were included in the dataset. The repertoires were released in a freely available public database meant as a resource for research on the immune response to SARS-CoV-2. The samples were drawn from two sources: the first 160 participants of the ongoing ImmuneRACE study, and 950 to 1,500 subjects contributed by 6 global collaborators. The sample metadata nearly always contained a de-identified subject ID, COVID-19 status, age in years and sex. HLA class I and class II types, where available, came from metadata supplied by the sample provider rather than from assay-based typing. Findings and caveats that apply to the study as a whole: Clinical and demographic metadata were provided uncurated, with the amount varying by source and participant.

From its cysteine to its phenylalanine, the CDR3 spans 14 amino acids. Of all the DNA, just the CDR3 is kept, 42 bases in frame from base 1. Trimmed from V: 0 bases; trimmed from J: 5 bases; junction bases lacking a gene match: 0. The germline V gene specifies SGHRS as CDR1 and YFSETQ as CDR2. With regard to this clone: Its antigen remains unidentified. No much larger clone exists at a distance of one base, and base qualities are not known.

In Seattle, one collaborating source enrolled patients while the infection was active and tracked those patients longitudinally over the course of disease. Collaborating institutions collected whole blood in K2EDTA tubes following their own protocols. Collaborator samples were shipped for TCRbeta analysis as frozen whole blood, isolated PBMCs, or DNA extracted from either sample type. TCRbeta CDR3 regions were amplified from genomic DNA using the immunoSEQ Assay, a bias-controlled multiplex PCR. The original methods were these. The number of nucleated cells in each sample was estimated by amplification of reference gene primers within the assay. Sequence reads were collapsed and filtered to measure the absolute abundance of every unique TCRbeta CDR3 rearrangement. For each sample, productive Simpson clonality was calculated by taking the square root of Simpson's diversity index across productive rearrangements. In its TCRdb copy, this immuneACCESS table keeps in-frame sequences only and misses some clones. Where compared with another copy, unresolved V genes explain less than half of these, and the others have no known cause. The V and J calls and clone size come from that table; D and trimming were worked out from the DNA. The sample contains approximately 300,000 clones, more than 80% of them found a single time. Of the sample, approximately 6.5% is held by the ten largest clones.

The receptor's source is a woman aged 45-60 years with COVID-19, enrolled during active disease. Sequenced sample: peripheral blood. The chain links TRBV5-1 with TRBJ2-2; TRBD1 fits 8 bases in the junction. The nucleotide sequence reads as follows: TGCGCCAGCAGCTTGGGGGACAGGACCGGGGAGCTGTTTTTT. This is translated as CASSLGDRTGELFF.